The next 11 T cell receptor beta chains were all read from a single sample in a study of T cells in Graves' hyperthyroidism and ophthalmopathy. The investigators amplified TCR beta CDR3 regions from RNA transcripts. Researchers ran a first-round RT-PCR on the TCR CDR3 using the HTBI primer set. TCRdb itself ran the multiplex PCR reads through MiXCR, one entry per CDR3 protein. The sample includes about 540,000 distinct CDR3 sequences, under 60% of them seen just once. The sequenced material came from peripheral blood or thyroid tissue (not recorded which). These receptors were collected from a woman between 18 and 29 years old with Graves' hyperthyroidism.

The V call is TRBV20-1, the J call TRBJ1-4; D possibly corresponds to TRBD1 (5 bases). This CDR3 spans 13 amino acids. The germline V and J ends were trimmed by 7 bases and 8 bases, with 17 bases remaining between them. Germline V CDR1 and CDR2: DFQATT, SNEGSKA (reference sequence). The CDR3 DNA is TGCAGTGGGACTAGCGGGACGGCAGAAAAACTGTTTTTT. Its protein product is CSGTSGTAEKLFF.

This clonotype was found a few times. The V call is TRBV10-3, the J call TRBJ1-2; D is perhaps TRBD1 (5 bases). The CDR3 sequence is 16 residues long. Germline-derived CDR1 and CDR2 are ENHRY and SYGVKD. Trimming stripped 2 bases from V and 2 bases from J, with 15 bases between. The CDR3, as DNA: TGTGCCATCAGTGAGACCCAACGACGGGGGAACTATGGCTACACCTTC. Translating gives CAISETQRRGNYGYTF.

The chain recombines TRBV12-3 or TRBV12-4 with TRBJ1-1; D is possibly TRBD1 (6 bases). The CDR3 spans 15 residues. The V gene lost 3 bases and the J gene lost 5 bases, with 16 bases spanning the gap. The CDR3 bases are TGTGCCAGCAGTTTGGGGACAATAACGGGGACTGAAGCTTTCTTT. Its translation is CASSLGTITGTEAFF.

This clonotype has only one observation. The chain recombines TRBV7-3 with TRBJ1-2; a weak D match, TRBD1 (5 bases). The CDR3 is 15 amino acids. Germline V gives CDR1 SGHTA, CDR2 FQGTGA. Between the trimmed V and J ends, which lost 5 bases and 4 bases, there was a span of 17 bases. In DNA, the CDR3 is TGTGCCAGCAGCCCCGGGGACGGAGCTTCCTATGGCTACACCTTC. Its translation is CASSPGDGASYGYTF.

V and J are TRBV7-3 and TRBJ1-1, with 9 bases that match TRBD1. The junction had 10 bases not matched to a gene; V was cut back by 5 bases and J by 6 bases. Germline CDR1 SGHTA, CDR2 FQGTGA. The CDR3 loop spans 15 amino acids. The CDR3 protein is CASSQEGTGISEAFF. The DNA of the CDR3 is TGTGCCAGCAGCCAAGAAGGGACAGGGATCTCTGAAGCTTTCTTT.

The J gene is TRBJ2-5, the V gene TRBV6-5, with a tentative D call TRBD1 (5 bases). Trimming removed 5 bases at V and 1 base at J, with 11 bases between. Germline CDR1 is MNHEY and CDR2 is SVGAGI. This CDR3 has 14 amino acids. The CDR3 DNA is TGTGCCAGCAGTAGCCCGGACACCCAAGAGACCCAGTACTTC. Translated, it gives CASSSPDTQETQYF.

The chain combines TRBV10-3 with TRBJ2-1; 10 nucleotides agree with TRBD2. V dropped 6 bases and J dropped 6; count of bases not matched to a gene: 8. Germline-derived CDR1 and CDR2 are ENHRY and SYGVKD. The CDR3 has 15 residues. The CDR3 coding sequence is TGTGCCATCAGCGCGACTAGCGGGCTACCCAATGAGCAGTTCTTC. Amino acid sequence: CAISATSGLPNEQFF.

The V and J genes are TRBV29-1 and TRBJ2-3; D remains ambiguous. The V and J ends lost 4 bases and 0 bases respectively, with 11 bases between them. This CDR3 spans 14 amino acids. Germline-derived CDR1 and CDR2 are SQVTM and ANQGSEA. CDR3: CSVVGWVSTDTQYF. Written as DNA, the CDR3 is TGCAGCGTTGTAGGCTGGGTTAGCACAGATACGCAGTATTTT.

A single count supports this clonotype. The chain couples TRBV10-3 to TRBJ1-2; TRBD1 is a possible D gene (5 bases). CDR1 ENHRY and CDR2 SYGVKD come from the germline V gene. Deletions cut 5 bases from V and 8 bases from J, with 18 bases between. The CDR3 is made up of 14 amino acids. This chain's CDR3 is CAISFSGPLEGYTF. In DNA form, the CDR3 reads TGTGCCATCAGTTTTTCGGGACCTCTGGAAGGCTACACCTTC.

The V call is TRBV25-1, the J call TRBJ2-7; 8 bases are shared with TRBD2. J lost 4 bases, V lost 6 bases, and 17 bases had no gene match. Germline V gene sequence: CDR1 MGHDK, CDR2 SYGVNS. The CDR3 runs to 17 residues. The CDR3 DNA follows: TGTGCCAGCAGCTTAGATCTACCAGGACTAGCCGATTACGAGCAGTACTTC. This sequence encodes CASSLDLPGLADYEQYF.

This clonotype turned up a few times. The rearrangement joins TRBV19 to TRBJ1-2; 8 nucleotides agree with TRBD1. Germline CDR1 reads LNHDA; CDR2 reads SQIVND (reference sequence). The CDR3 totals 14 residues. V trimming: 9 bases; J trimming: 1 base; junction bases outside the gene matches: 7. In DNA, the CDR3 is TGTGCCAGCCGGAACAGGGGGGGTAACTATGGCTACACCTTC. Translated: CASRNRGGNYGYTF.